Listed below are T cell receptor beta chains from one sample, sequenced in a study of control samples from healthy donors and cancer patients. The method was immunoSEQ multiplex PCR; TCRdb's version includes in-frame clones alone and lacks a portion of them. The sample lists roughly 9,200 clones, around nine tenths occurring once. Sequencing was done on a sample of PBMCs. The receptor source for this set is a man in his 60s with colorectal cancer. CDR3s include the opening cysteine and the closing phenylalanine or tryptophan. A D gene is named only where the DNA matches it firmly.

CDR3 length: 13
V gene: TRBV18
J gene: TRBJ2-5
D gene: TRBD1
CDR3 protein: CASHRGHSETQYF

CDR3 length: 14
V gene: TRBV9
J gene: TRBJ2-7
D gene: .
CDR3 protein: CASSVGGFTSEQYF

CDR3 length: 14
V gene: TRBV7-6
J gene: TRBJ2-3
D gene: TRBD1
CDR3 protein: CASSLGQGTDTQYF

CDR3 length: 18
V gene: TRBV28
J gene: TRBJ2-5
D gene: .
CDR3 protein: CASSPLSTRWRLRETQYF

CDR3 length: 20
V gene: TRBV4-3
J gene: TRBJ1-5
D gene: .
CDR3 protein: CASSQEISYGPRSGTQPQHF

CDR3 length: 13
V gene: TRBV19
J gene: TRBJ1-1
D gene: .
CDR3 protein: CASSIRGQSEAFF

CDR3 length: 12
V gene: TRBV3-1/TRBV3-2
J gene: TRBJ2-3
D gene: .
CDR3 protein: CASSQEVDTQYF

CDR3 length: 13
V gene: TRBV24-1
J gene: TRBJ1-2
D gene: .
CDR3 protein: CATRGDGNYGYTF

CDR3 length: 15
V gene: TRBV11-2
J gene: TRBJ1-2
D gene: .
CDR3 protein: CASSQTGTDNYGYTF

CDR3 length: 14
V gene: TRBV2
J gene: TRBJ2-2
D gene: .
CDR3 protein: CASTLSRLSGELFF

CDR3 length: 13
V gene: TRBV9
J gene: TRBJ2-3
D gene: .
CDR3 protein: CASSGAGSDTQYF

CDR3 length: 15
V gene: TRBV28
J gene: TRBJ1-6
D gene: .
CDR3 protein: CASSEEGPNNSPLHF

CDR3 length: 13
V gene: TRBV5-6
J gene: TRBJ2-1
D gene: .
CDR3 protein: CASSLWRNNEQFF

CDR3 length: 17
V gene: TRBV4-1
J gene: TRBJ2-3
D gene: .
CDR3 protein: CASSHPSGRGLTDTQYF

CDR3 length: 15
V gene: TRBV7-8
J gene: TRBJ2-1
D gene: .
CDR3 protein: CASSFRSGSHNEQFF

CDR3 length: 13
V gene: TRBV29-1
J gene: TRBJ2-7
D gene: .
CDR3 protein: CSVDRLSSYEQYF

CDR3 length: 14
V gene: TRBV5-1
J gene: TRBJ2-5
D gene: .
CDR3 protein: CASSLGQGRETQYF

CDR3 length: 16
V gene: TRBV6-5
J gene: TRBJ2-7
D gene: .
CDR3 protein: CASSYHAGANSYEQYF

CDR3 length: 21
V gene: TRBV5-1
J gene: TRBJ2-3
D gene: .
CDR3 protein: CASSLSRGGAPMITSTDTQYF

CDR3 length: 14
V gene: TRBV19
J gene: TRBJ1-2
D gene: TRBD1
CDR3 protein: CASSIQGADYGYTF